This T cell receptor (beta chain) emerged from a study of cytomegalovirus exposure and HLA in healthy donors. Study-level points and caveats: Reports indicated that the classifier achieved high specificity and sensitivity in diagnosing cytomegalovirus status. Specificity of a few CMV-associated chains for CMV antigens was verified in vitro. The study put 150 to 200 TCR beta chains on its list as cytomegalovirus-associated.

The donors were members of the validation cohort, which comprised roughly 120 subjects and was separate from the first cohort of roughly 700 subjects. To note about this clone: The antigen is not known.

The data were produced by immunoSEQ multiplex PCR, yet TCRdb's version contains in-frame clones alone and is incomplete. The sample lists tens of thousands of clones, roughly 94% seen once, with about 0.63% in the top ten. The ends lost 5 bases at V and 0 bases at J; junction bases unmatched: 6. The CDR3 consists of 15 residues. The germline gives CDR1 MNHEY, CDR2 SMNVEV (reference sequence). The receptor comes from a woman aged 18-29 years in good health and CMV-seronegative. Material for sequencing was PBMCs. The chain combines TRBV27 with TRBJ1-1; 7 bases are a match to TRBD1. The DNA of the CDR3 is TGTGCCAGCAGTCAGGGGGTGAGCCTGAACACTGAAGCTTTCTTT. This encodes CASSQGVSLNTEAFF.